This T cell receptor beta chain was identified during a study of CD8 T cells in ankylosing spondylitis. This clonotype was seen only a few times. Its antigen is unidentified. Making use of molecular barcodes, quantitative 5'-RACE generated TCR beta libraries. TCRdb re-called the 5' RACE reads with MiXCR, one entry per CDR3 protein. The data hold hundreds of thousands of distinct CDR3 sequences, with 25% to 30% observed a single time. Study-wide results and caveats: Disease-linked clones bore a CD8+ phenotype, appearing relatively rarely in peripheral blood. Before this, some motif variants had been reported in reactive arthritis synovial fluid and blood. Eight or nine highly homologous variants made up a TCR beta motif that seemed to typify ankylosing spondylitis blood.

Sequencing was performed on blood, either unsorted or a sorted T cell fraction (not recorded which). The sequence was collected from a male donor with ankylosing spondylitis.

The CDR3 DNA is TGCAGTGCTAACGTGGCTTCGGCCAAAAACATTCAGTACTTC. This codes for CSANVASAKNIQYF. The chain couples TRBV20-1 to TRBJ2-4; D is ambiguous. Trimming pared 4 bases from V and 1 base from J, leaving 11 bases between. The CDR3 is 14 amino acids. Germline V CDR1 and CDR2: DFQATT, SNEGSKA (reference sequence).